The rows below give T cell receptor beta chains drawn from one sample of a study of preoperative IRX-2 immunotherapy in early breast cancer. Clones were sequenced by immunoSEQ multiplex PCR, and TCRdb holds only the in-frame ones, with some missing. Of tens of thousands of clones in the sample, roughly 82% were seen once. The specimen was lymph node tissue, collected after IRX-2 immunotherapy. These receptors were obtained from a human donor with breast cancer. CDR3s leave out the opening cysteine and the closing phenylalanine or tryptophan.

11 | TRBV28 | ASSSRLNTEAF
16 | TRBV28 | ASSAHYLAGGNTGELF
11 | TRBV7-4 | ASSRDRRDTQY
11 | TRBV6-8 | ASSESQDYEQY
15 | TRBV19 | ASSMASGVYSTDTQY
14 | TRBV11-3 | ASSTPGGSYNNEQF
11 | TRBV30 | AWTRDGAYEQY
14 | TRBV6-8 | ASSSSRQPQAYGYT
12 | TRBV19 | ASSTRPGSTEAF
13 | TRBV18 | ASSPRRQASYEQY
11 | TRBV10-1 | ASSEIRDTKAF
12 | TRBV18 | ASYTDRARSEAF
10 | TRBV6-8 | AISIQGYEQY
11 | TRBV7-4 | ASSLISPDTQY
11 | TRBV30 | AWTAQVATEAF
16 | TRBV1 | ASSQAMGGASGTGELF
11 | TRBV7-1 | ASSFELRTEAF
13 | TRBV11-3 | ASSLGQLYNSPLH
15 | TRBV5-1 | ASSLTPRTGGGTEAF
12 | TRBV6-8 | ASSEFVISYKQY
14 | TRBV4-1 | ASSQHSGTGPYEQY
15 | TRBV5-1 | ASTGGGLSSGANVLT
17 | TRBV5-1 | ASSQGLYGVRNSGTEAF
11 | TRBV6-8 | ASKAGSGYEQY
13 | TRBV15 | ATSIQRGPTYEQY
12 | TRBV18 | ASSPEATNEKLF
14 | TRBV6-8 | ASSHSGKGWGETQY
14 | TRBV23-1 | ASSQGTGTFNYGYT
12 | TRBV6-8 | AISGQGTGSPLH